One sample yielded the 21 T cell receptor beta chains listed below, sequenced in a study of blood T cells in healthy people across ages. Primed by a sample-barcoded 5' primer and a J-beta primer mix, a second PCR proceeded for roughly 7 to 11 cycles. TCRdb re-called the 5' RACE reads with MiXCR, one entry per CDR3 protein. This sample carries hundreds of thousands of distinct CDR3 sequences, more than 35% of them seen once, and the ten largest clones take approximately 18%. Sequenced material: blood. The receptors originated from a man older than 75 in good health.

This chain uses TRBV27 with TRBJ2-7; tentatively, D is TRBD2 (5 bases). V was clipped by 5 bases and J by 1 base, with 15 bases between them. Germline-derived CDR1 and CDR2 are MNHEY and SMNVEV (reference sequence). The CDR3 covers 15 residues. The CDR3 DNA sequence: TGTGCCAGCAGTCCCCTGCGGGCCGGGTCCTACGAGCAGTACTTC. Translated: CASSPLRAGSYEQYF.

The chain links TRBV7-2 to TRBJ1-1; D might be TRBD1 (6 bases). V lost 1 base, J lost 1 base, and 13 bases lay in between. The CDR3 runs 16 residues. In germline, CDR1 is SGHTA, CDR2 FQGNSA. The CDR3 DNA reads TGTGCCAGCAGCTTAGGAGCCGGGACATCGAACACTGAAGCTTTCTTT. It encodes CASSLGAGTSNTEAFF.

There are many counts of this clonotype. The chain links TRBV10-3 to TRBJ1-4; perhaps TRBD1 as D (5 bases). The CDR3 has 12 residues. V gave up 8 bases and J gave up 8 bases, with 12 bases separating them. The V gene's germline CDR1 is ENHRY and CDR2 SYGVKD. CDR3 sequence reads: CAIGQPEEKLFF. The DNA of the CDR3 is TGTGCCATCGGACAACCCGAGGAAAAACTGTTTTTT.

The table lists this clonotype with a few counts. The chain employs TRBV4-2 and TRBJ1-5; maybe TRBD1 (5 bases). In germline, CDR1 is LGHNA, CDR2 YNFKEQ. The CDR3 spans 13 residues. V lost 0 bases, J lost 8 bases, and 8 bases lay in between. The CDR3 bases are TGTGCCAGCAGCCAAGATAGGGGTAAGCCCCAGCATTTT. It specifies CASSQDRGKPQHF.

The chain employs TRBV6-6 and TRBJ2-7; 9 bases are a match to TRBD1. CDR1 is MNHNY and CDR2 is SVGAGI in the germline V gene (reference sequence). V shed 5 bases, J shed 2 bases, and the junction held 7 bases outside the gene matches. The CDR3 sequence is 15 residues long. CDR3 sequence reads: CASSPEGQGAYEQYF. The CDR3 nucleotides read TGTGCCAGCAGTCCCGAGGGACAGGGCGCCTACGAGCAGTACTTC.

This clonotype came up a few times. This sequence joins TRBV7-2 and TRBJ2-5; 8 nucleotides line up with TRBD2. V trimming: 4 bases; J trimming: 5 bases; junction bases outside the gene matches: 6. In germline, CDR1 is SGHTA, CDR2 FQGNSA. This CDR3 has 14 amino acids. CDR3 in amino acids: CASSYKRERETQYF. The CDR3 DNA sequence: TGTGCCAGCAGCTATAAGCGGGAGCGGGAGACCCAGTACTTC.

The rearrangement uses TRBV29-1 and TRBJ2-5; a weak D match, TRBD1 (5 bases). The J call may be incorrect, as the DNA end agrees better with TRBJ2-7. Germline V gene sequence: CDR1 SQVTM, CDR2 ANQGSEA. The CDR3 covers 11 residues. This chain's CDR3 is CSVDRANEQYF. The CDR3, as DNA: TGCAGCGTTGACAGGGCCAACGAGCAGTACTTC.

Points on this clonotype: Its ends do not fully match the called genes, so a read error is possible. V and J are TRBV12-3 or TRBV12-4 and TRBJ2-7; 13 nucleotides match TRBD2. This CDR3 has 15 residues. CDR3 sequence reads: CPSTGLAGAFSEQYF. The CDR3 nucleotides are TGTCCCAGCACCGGACTAGCGGGAGCATTCAGCGAGCAGTACTTC.

The table lists this clonotype with a few counts. The chain recombines TRBV5-1 with TRBJ2-5; 9 bases agree with TRBD1. The last part of the DNA fits TRBJ2-1 better; the J call may be wrong. The germline V gene encodes CDR1 SGHRS and CDR2 YFSETQ. This CDR3 comprises 15 residues. The CDR3 loop reads CASSIRTGGPETQFF. As DNA, the CDR3 is TGCGCCAGCAGCATTCGAACAGGGGGCCCAGAGACCCAGTTCTTC.

The rearrangement joins TRBV20-1 to TRBJ1-1, with D perhaps matching TRBD1 (5 bases). Germline CDR1 is DFQATT and CDR2 is SNEGSKA (reference sequence). Trimming stripped 6 bases from V and 2 bases from J, with 13 bases between. This CDR3 is 13 amino acids long. The CDR3 spells CSADRGANTEAFF. In nucleotides, the CDR3 is TGCAGTGCCGACCGTGGGGCTAACACTGAAGCTTTCTTT.

The chain uses TRBV6-2 or TRBV6-3 and TRBJ1-5; the D is unclear. V gave up 5 bases and J gave up 6 bases, with 14 bases separating them. This CDR3 is 14 amino acids long. CDR1 MNHEY and CDR2 SVGEGT come from the germline V gene. The CDR3 here is CASSPVGIFQPQHF. CDR3 DNA sequence: TGTGCCAGCAGTCCCGTCGGCATTTTTCAGCCCCAGCATTTT.

Concerning this clonotype itself: A much larger clonotype is one base distant, so this may be a read error. This chain uses TRBV4-2 with TRBJ1-2; 9 bases match TRBD1. Germline V gives CDR1 LGHNA, CDR2 YNFKEQ. V shed 1 base, J shed 4 bases, and the junction held 1 base outside the gene matches. The CDR3 runs 14 residues. The chain's CDR3 is CASSQGTGAYGYTF. The CDR3 nucleotides read TGTGCCAGCAGCCAAGGGACAGGGGCCTATGGCTACACCTTC.

In its sample, this clonotype was seen many times. The CDR3 is CASSRQLAGGYEQFF. CDR3 nucleotides: TGCGCCAGCAGCCGCCAACTAGCGGGAGGATATGAGCAGTTCTTC. V gene TRBV5-1 combines with J gene TRBJ2-1, with 12 bases that match TRBD2. Germline V lookup: CDR1 SGHRS, CDR2 YFSETQ. V dropped 4 bases and J dropped 8; count of bases not matched to a gene: 7. The CDR3 is 15 amino acids.

The V call is TRBV29-1, the J call TRBJ1-1; 7 nucleotides line up with TRBD1. CDR1 and CDR2 (germline): SQVTM, ANQGSEA. Trimming removed 5 bases from V and 1 base from J; junction bases left unmatched: 4. The CDR3 spans 13 residues. CDR3 residues: CSVRRDRNTEAFF. The CDR3 coding sequence is TGCAGCGTTCGCCGGGACAGGAACACTGAAGCTTTCTTT.

This clonotype has just a few counts. The gene calls are TRBV27 and TRBJ2-4, with D uncertain. V was trimmed by 0 bases and J by 0 bases, leaving 6 bases between them. The CDR3 contains 15 residues. CDR1 and CDR2 (germline): MNHEY, SMNVEV (reference sequence). The chain's CDR3 is CASSLSGLAKNIQYF. CDR3 in DNA: TGTGCCAGCAGTTTATCCGGGCTAGCCAAAAACATTCAGTACTTC.

This clonotype was seen a single time. The V and J genes are TRBV12-3 or TRBV12-4 and TRBJ2-7; unclear D gene. V was cut by 4 bases and J by 3 bases, with 16 bases left in between. CDR3 size: 15 residues. CDR3 sequence (DNA): TGTGCCAGCAGTTACAAGGCATCCCAGAACTACGAGCAGTACTTC. As protein: CASSYKASQNYEQYF.

The gene calls are TRBV7-2 and TRBJ2-1, with TRBD2 matching over 11 bases. Germline lookup yields CDR1 SGHTA and CDR2 FQGNSA. The trim removed 5 bases at V and 0 bases at J, leaving 15 bases unmatched. The CDR3 runs 20 residues. The CDR3 spells CASSTRQGYSGRDSYNEQFF. The CDR3 bases are TGTGCCAGCAGCACCCGACAGGGGTATAGCGGGAGGGACTCCTACAATGAGCAGTTCTTC.

The V and J genes are TRBV9 and TRBJ2-3; the match to TRBD2 covers 7 bases. The V and J ends lost 2 bases and 2 bases, in that order; junction bases with no gene match: 5. Germline V CDR1 and CDR2: SGDLS, YYNGEE. This CDR3 has 15 residues. CDR3: CASSVAGEATDTQYF. The CDR3 DNA reads TGTGCCAGCAGCGTGGCGGGGGAAGCCACAGATACGCAGTATTTT.

The table lists this clonotype with many counts. The chain carries TRBV20-1 and TRBJ2-1, with 10 bases identical to TRBD1. CDR3 size: 14 residues. The V segment lost 5 bases and the J segment 4 bases; nucleotides outside the gene matches: 5. From germline, CDR1 is DFQATT and CDR2 SNEGSKA (reference sequence). The CDR3 region is CSAYRQGAYNEQFF. CDR3 in DNA: TGCAGTGCTTATAGACAGGGGGCGTACAATGAGCAGTTCTTC.

This chain uses TRBV9 with TRBJ2-7; 7 positions match TRBD1. In germline, CDR1 is SGDLS, CDR2 YYNGEE. V shed 4 bases and J 3 bases; nucleotides not matched to a gene: 13. The CDR3 is made up of 16 amino acids. The CDR3 DNA sequence: TGTGCCAGCAGCTCACCGGCCGGGACAGAGGGCTACGAGCAGTACTTC. It translates to CASSSPAGTEGYEQYF.

The chain has TRBV12-3 or TRBV12-4 and TRBJ2-3; no reliable D call. CDR3 length equals 11 residues. The V end was cut by 1 base, the J end by 9 bases, with 5 bases between. CDR3: CASSLGVTQYF. The CDR3 DNA follows: TGTGCCAGCAGTTTAGGGGTAACGCAGTATTTT.